This T cell receptor beta chain came from a study of T cell responses to AZD1222 COVID-19 vaccine. Broader study findings: There were repertoire samples only from the period after the peak T cell response.

The ends lost 2 bases at V and 3 bases at J; junction bases unmatched: 5. The CDR3 is made up of 15 amino acids. The germline V gene has CDR1 SGHNT and CDR2 YENEEA. Sequencing was performed with immunoSEQ multiplex PCR; in TCRdb, only in-frame clones are kept and a portion is missing. The repertoire holds approximately 110,000 clones, about 90% seen once, with approximately 9.3% in the top ten. This clone was seen a handful of times. Its specificity is not known. Sequenced material: peripheral blood, taken on day 0 of AZD1222 vaccination. The sequence was obtained from an adult in good health. The chain employs TRBV11-3 and TRBJ2-7, with TRBD2 matching 9 bases. The CDR3 protein is CASSLPGLAGYEQYF. CDR3 in DNA: TGTGCCAGCAGCTTACCGGGACTAGCAGGCTACGAGCAGTACTTC.